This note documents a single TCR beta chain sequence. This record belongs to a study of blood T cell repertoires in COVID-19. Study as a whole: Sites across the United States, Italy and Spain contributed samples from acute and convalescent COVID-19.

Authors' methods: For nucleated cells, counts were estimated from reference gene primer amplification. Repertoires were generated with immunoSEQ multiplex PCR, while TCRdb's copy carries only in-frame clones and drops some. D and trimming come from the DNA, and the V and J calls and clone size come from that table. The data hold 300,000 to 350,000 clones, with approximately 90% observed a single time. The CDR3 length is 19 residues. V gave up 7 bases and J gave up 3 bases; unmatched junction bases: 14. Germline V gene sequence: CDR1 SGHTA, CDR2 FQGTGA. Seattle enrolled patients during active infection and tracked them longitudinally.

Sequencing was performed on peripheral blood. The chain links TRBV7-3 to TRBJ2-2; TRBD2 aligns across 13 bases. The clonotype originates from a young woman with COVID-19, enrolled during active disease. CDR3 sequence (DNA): TGTGCCAGCACTACCGGGGGACTAGCGGGACCCGGAGACACCGGGGAGCTGTTTTTT. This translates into CASTTGGLAGPGDTGELFF.